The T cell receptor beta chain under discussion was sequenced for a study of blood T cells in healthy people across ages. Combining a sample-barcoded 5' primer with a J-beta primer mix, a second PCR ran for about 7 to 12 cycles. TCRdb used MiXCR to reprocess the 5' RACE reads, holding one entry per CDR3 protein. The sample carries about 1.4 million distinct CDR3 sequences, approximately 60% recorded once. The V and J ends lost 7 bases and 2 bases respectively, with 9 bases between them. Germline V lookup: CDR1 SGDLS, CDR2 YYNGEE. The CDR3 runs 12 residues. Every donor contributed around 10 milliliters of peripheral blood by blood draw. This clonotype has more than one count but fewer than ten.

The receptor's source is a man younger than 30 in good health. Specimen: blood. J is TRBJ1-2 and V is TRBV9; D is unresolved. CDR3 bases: TGTGCCAGCGTTGACCAAAACTATGGCTACACCTTC. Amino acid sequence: CASVDQNYGYTF. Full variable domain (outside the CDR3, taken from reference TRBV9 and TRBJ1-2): DSGVTQTPKHLITATGQRVTLRCSPRSGDLSVYWYQQSLDQGLQFLIQYYNGEERAKGNILERFSAQQFPDLHSELNLSSLELGDSALYFCASVDQNYGYTFGSGTRLTVV.